These T cell receptor beta chains were read from a single sample in a study of T cell changes during pregnancy in multiple sclerosis. The data were produced by immunoSEQ multiplex PCR, yet TCRdb's version contains in-frame clones alone and is incomplete. The table lists 45,000 to 55,000 clones, about 87% of them singletons. This material consisted of peripheral blood, taken in the first trimester of pregnancy. These receptors were obtained from a female donor with multiple sclerosis, enrolled in a pregnancy study. Both conserved end residues are part of each CDR3. A D gene is named only where the DNA matches it firmly. Some rows mark clone size as missing; the rest say once, few, many or name a class of expanded clone.

J gene: TRBJ1-1; clone size: .; V gene: TRBV2; D gene: .; CDR3 protein: CASSVRGMNTEAFF
J gene: TRBJ2-3; clone size: .; V gene: TRBV25-1; D gene: .; CDR3 protein: CASSEPTVDTDTQYF
J gene: TRBJ2-7; clone size: .; V gene: TRBV19; D gene: .; CDR3 protein: CASSPDRVLYEQYF
J gene: TRBJ1-1; clone size: .; V gene: TRBV6-1; D gene: .; CDR3 protein: CASSDTVLMNTEAFF
J gene: TRBJ2-3; clone size: .; V gene: TRBV7-9; D gene: .; CDR3 protein: CATIKGLGTDTQYF
J gene: TRBJ2-7; clone size: few; V gene: TRBV12-5; D gene: .; CDR3 protein: CASGLRGQQYF
J gene: TRBJ1-2; clone size: .; V gene: TRBV5-4; D gene: TRBD1; CDR3 protein: CASSVGTGGGKVNYGYTF
J gene: TRBJ2-7; clone size: .; V gene: TRBV27; D gene: TRBD1; CDR3 protein: CASSSQGASYEQYF
J gene: TRBJ2-3; clone size: .; V gene: TRBV5-4; D gene: TRBD1; CDR3 protein: CASSRTGIDTQYF
J gene: TRBJ1-1; clone size: .; V gene: TRBV7-9; D gene: TRBD1; CDR3 protein: CASSWGQGSEAFF
J gene: TRBJ2-7; clone size: .; V gene: TRBV25-1; D gene: .; CDR3 protein: CASSDTGYSSYEQYF
J gene: TRBJ1-1; clone size: .; V gene: TRBV21-1; D gene: .; CDR3 protein: CASPRSAAGGDTEAFF
J gene: TRBJ2-4; clone size: .; V gene: TRBV6-6; D gene: TRBD1; CDR3 protein: CATGTGQYF
J gene: TRBJ1-2; clone size: .; V gene: TRBV23-1; D gene: .; CDR3 protein: CASSHPREGYGYTF
J gene: TRBJ1-1; clone size: .; V gene: TRBV7-9; D gene: .; CDR3 protein: CASSPTGQANTEAFF
J gene: TRBJ1-2; clone size: .; V gene: TRBV5-1; D gene: .; CDR3 protein: CASSLDRAYGYTF
J gene: TRBJ2-7; clone size: .; V gene: TRBV5-4; D gene: .; CDR3 protein: CASSSRGSYEQYF
J gene: TRBJ1-4; clone size: .; V gene: TRBV30; D gene: .; CDR3 protein: CAWSGQWGGEKLFF
J gene: TRBJ1-4; clone size: .; V gene: TRBV2; D gene: .; CDR3 protein: CASSRDMATNEKLFF
J gene: TRBJ2-2; clone size: .; V gene: TRBV6-1; D gene: .; CDR3 protein: CASSEGTAFTGELFF
J gene: TRBJ2-3; clone size: .; V gene: TRBV7-9; D gene: .; CDR3 protein: CASSPPPRGGDTQYF
J gene: TRBJ2-7; clone size: .; V gene: TRBV7-8; D gene: TRBD1; CDR3 protein: CASSAPGQMTYEQYF
J gene: TRBJ2-3; clone size: .; V gene: TRBV6-1; D gene: .; CDR3 protein: CASSEVSGAGDTQYF
J gene: TRBJ2-7; clone size: .; V gene: TRBV7-9; D gene: .; CDR3 protein: CASTPWAQQGYEQYF
J gene: TRBJ1-1; clone size: few; V gene: TRBV2; D gene: .; CDR3 protein: CASRPQGNTEAFF
J gene: TRBJ1-1; clone size: .; V gene: TRBV18; D gene: .; CDR3 protein: CASSPRGQLLEAFF
J gene: TRBJ1-2; clone size: .; V gene: TRBV7-8; D gene: TRBD1; CDR3 protein: CASSLGTGVAGGYTF
J gene: TRBJ2-5; clone size: .; V gene: TRBV11-2; D gene: .; CDR3 protein: CASSLDTGTYEETQYF
J gene: TRBJ1-1; clone size: .; V gene: TRBV12-5; D gene: .; CDR3 protein: CASGLSTGGDTEAFF
J gene: TRBJ2-3; clone size: .; V gene: TRBV6-1; D gene: .; CDR3 protein: CASSVRRLSTDTQYF
J gene: TRBJ2-7; clone size: once; V gene: TRBV10-3; D gene: .; CDR3 protein: CAISDAPHEQYF
J gene: TRBJ2-1; clone size: few; V gene: TRBV10-2; D gene: TRBD2; CDR3 protein: CASSLTSGEYNEQFF
J gene: TRBJ2-6; clone size: .; V gene: TRBV30; D gene: .; CDR3 protein: CAWSIRQSSGANVLTF
J gene: TRBJ2-1; clone size: .; V gene: TRBV7-3; D gene: .; CDR3 protein: CASSLNEDNEQFF
J gene: TRBJ1-3; clone size: few; V gene: TRBV2; D gene: .; CDR3 protein: CASSPRGTGNTIYF
J gene: TRBJ2-7; clone size: .; V gene: TRBV2; D gene: TRBD1; CDR3 protein: CASRGGTGITYEQYF
J gene: TRBJ1-1; clone size: .; V gene: TRBV5-4; D gene: .; CDR3 protein: CASSEGLMNTEAFF
J gene: TRBJ2-3; clone size: .; V gene: TRBV7-2; D gene: TRBD1; CDR3 protein: CASRRTGLTDTQYF
J gene: TRBJ1-3; clone size: .; V gene: TRBV9; D gene: TRBD1; CDR3 protein: CASSPRTGGNTWDTIYF
J gene: TRBJ1-1; clone size: few; V gene: TRBV5-6; D gene: TRBD1; CDR3 protein: CASSSLDRVSEAFF
J gene: TRBJ1-4; clone size: once; V gene: TRBV5-6; D gene: .; CDR3 protein: CASSLYRNEKLFF
J gene: TRBJ2-7; clone size: .; V gene: TRBV6-6; D gene: TRBD2; CDR3 protein: CASSSGGGARSEQYF
J gene: TRBJ2-3; clone size: .; V gene: TRBV4-3; D gene: .; CDR3 protein: CASSQDFGLGTDTQYF
J gene: TRBJ2-7; clone size: .; V gene: TRBV7-6; D gene: .; CDR3 protein: CASSFSGYGFEQYF
J gene: TRBJ1-4; clone size: .; V gene: TRBV5-1; D gene: TRBD1; CDR3 protein: CASSLQGGDEKLFF
J gene: TRBJ1-2; clone size: .; V gene: TRBV10-3; D gene: .; CDR3 protein: CAISLIPGNYGYTF